The rows below give T cell receptor beta chains drawn from one sample of a study of response to subunit inactivated influenza vaccine. TCRdb processed the RT-PCR reads anew with MiXCR; each CDR3 protein has one entry. This sample has hundreds of thousands of distinct CDR3 sequences, with 25% found just once. Sequences were derived from CD4+ T cells sorted from PBMCs, sampled approximately 5 days after vaccination. The receptor source for this set is a man aged 45-65 years who received an inactivated influenza vaccine. Both conserved end residues are trimmed from each CDR3.

J: TRBJ2-1; length: 12; V: TRBV20-1; CDR3: SARNLPTYNEQF
J: TRBJ2-1; length: 13; V: TRBV12-3/TRBV12-4; CDR3: ASSLEPQSADEQF
J: TRBJ2-3; length: 14; V: TRBV7-9; CDR3: ASSPLGLLPPDTQY
J: TRBJ1-4; length: 13; V: TRBV7-8; CDR3: ASSLEGLFAEKLF
J: TRBJ2-1; length: 14; V: TRBV5-1; CDR3: ASSLVSGTNWNEQF
J: TRBJ2-7; length: 10; V: TRBV10-1; CDR3: ASSESGGGQY
J: TRBJ1-1; length: 12; V: TRBV15; CDR3: ATGREEKNTEAF
J: TRBJ1-2; length: 14; V: TRBV12-3/TRBV12-4; CDR3: ASSRTQGFANYGYT
J: TRBJ2-1; length: 13; V: TRBV6-2/TRBV6-3; CDR3: ASSYGTGRYNEQF
J: TRBJ2-2; length: 13; V: TRBV5-1; CDR3: ASSRTSGGPGELF
J: TRBJ2-5; length: 15; V: TRBV28; CDR3: ASSTSRVLSGSETQY
J: TRBJ2-7; length: 13; V: TRBV7-8; CDR3: ASSSDKPAYYEQY
J: TRBJ2-1; length: 14; V: TRBV5-1; CDR3: ASSLGARLPGDEQF
J: TRBJ2-5; length: 13; V: TRBV28; CDR3: ASSSRLAGVETQY
J: TRBJ1-5; length: 14; V: TRBV15; CDR3: ATSRVNGGLDQPQH
J: TRBJ2-3; length: 9; V: TRBV12-3/TRBV12-4; CDR3: ASSYAGTQY
J: TRBJ2-3; length: 15; V: TRBV7-2; CDR3: ASSLVGGLASTDTQY
J: TRBJ2-3; length: 17; V: TRBV20-1; CDR3: SARATIPIDGGSTDTQY
J: TRBJ1-1; length: 14; V: TRBV10-2; CDR3: ASSRWEGSLKTEAF
J: TRBJ2-1; length: 11; V: TRBV9; CDR3: ASSVQGLDEQF
J: TRBJ1-2; length: 13; V: TRBV28; CDR3: ASIDGTGYNYGYT
J: TRBJ2-1; length: 18; V: TRBV7-3; CDR3: ASSTHRTSGRGGLYNEQF
J: TRBJ2-7; length: 11; V: TRBV6-1; CDR3: ASEGRGSYEQY
J: TRBJ2-1; length: 14; V: TRBV9; CDR3: ASSSRTSSAYNEQF
J: TRBJ2-5; length: 11; V: TRBV20-1; CDR3: SAREQGRGTQY
J: TRBJ2-2; length: 14; V: TRBV7-8; CDR3: ASSQTADWNTGELF
J: TRBJ2-1; length: 13; V: TRBV2; CDR3: ASSDRQGGHNEQF
J: TRBJ1-4; length: 15; V: TRBV4-2; CDR3: ASSHVKGQGAREKLF
J: TRBJ2-1; length: 13; V: TRBV5-1; CDR3: ASSLSGAGFNEQF
J: TRBJ2-5; length: 13; V: TRBV5-1; CDR3: ASSLVDRGRETQY
J: TRBJ2-7; length: 11; V: TRBV7-9; CDR3: ASRPRQGYEQY
J: TRBJ2-3; length: 11; V: TRBV6-1; CDR3: ASREGYTDTQY
J: TRBJ1-5; length: 13; V: TRBV7-2; CDR3: ASSLDSDSNQPQH
J: TRBJ2-1; length: 9; V: TRBV24-1; CDR3: ARKGQGVPF
J: TRBJ1-5; length: 10; V: TRBV20-1; CDR3: SASRGLEPQH
J: TRBJ2-3; length: 16; V: TRBV20-1; CDR3: SASRPSGGQLGTDTQY
J: TRBJ2-3; length: 13; V: TRBV5-1; CDR3: ASSMEQGAWDTQY
J: TRBJ1-1; length: 14; V: TRBV28; CDR3: ASSQSRGTSALVAF
J: TRBJ1-2; length: 12; V: TRBV2; CDR3: ASSENRGTYGYT
J: TRBJ1-2; length: 12; V: TRBV5-6; CDR3: ASSLENGYSGYT
J: TRBJ2-3; length: 14; V: TRBV5-1; CDR3: ASSPGLDMYADTQY
J: TRBJ2-4; length: 15; V: TRBV7-9; CDR3: ASSPGQGVWAKNIQY
J: TRBJ2-7; length: 9; V: TRBV5-6; CDR3: ASSSGNEQY
J: TRBJ1-1; length: 13; V: TRBV18; CDR3: ASSAAGALGTEAF
J: TRBJ2-6; length: 17; V: TRBV4-3; CDR3: ASSQGQQGLSAGANVLT
J: TRBJ1-3; length: 12; V: TRBV7-2; CDR3: ASKEGGSGNTIY
J: TRBJ1-2; length: 8; V: TRBV6-1; CDR3: ASARDGYT
J: TRBJ2-1; length: 15; V: TRBV7-2; CDR3: ASSLAQSRGLKNEQF
J: TRBJ2-1; length: 10; V: TRBV10-3; CDR3: AISESGDEQF
J: TRBJ2-7; length: 12; V: TRBV29-1; CDR3: SVRGLAGGSEQY
J: TRBJ2-1; length: 13; V: TRBV5-1; CDR3: ASSLETGPYNEQF
J: TRBJ2-7; length: 12; V: TRBV12-3/TRBV12-4; CDR3: ASSFRGQGYEQY
J: TRBJ1-5; length: 14; V: TRBV12-1; CDR3: ASSSWRDHSNQPQH
J: TRBJ2-1; length: 12; V: TRBV20-1; CDR3: SAPRGGSSNEQF
J: TRBJ1-3; length: 14; V: TRBV4-3; CDR3: ASSQDGTEPGNTIY
J: TRBJ2-1; length: 14; V: TRBV5-1; CDR3: ASSLRGEPPHDEQF
J: TRBJ2-7; length: 13; V: TRBV3-1; CDR3: ASTPSYRATYEQY
J: TRBJ2-1; length: 11; V: TRBV12-3/TRBV12-4; CDR3: ASSWASSNEQF
J: TRBJ2-1; length: 10; V: TRBV20-1; CDR3: SARGRVEEQF